This TCR beta chain was identified in a study of T cells in women clearing cervical HPV infection. Details on this clone: The read gets to within 3 residues of the CDR3 end, and the germline J gene fills in the rest.

CDR3 length equals 15 residues. Germline lookup yields CDR1 LNHDA and CDR2 SQIVND (reference sequence). TCRdb's table, derived via immunoSEQ multiplex PCR, lists solely in-frame clones and lacks some. The sample spans around 20,000 clones; the ten largest clones claim around 5.2%. The TCR comes from a woman between 18 and 75 years old with a cervical HPV16 infection that either progressed to CIN3+ or cleared (not recorded which). The chain uses TRBV19 and TRBJ2-3; the D gene is possibly TRBD1 (5 bases). Sequencing used blood buffy coat. The CDR3 sequence is CASSIEQGSNQPQYF. The CDR3 bases that were read are TGTGCCAGTAGTATAGAGCAGGGATCCAATCAGCCG.